This entry lists 27 T cell receptor beta chains sequenced from one sample in a study of T cells in Graves' hyperthyroidism and ophthalmopathy. Amplification targeted TCR beta CDR3 regions from RNA transcripts. Primed by the HTBI set, a first-round RT-PCR was run on the TCR CDR3. TCRdb analysed the multiplex PCR reads with MiXCR anew, one entry per CDR3 protein. The data contain some 800,000 distinct CDR3 sequences, about two fifths of them singletons. Input material: blood. These receptor sequences come from a man between 18 and 29 years old with Graves' hyperthyroidism.

The chain is built from TRBV5-1 and TRBJ1-6, with 10 bases lining up with TRBD1. The V gene's germline CDR1 is SGHRS and CDR2 YFSETQ. CDR3 size: 10 residues. Germline trimming cut 7 bases from V and 19 bases from J; bases unmatched to any gene: 5. The CDR3 loop is CASGDRGLHF. The CDR3 DNA is TGCGCCAGCGGGGACAGGGGATTACACTTT.

In this sample, this clonotype turned up many times. This rearrangement joins TRBV2 to TRBJ2-5; no clear D gene. CDR3 length: 13 amino acids. Trimming removed 3 bases at V and 5 bases at J, with 10 bases between. Germline lookup yields CDR1 SNHLY and CDR2 FYNNEI. In DNA, the CDR3 is TGTGCCAGCAGTGACAGTCCAAGGGAGACCCAGTACTTC. Its protein product is CASSDSPRETQYF.

Only a few counts were recorded for this clonotype. The chain recombines TRBV6-6 with TRBJ1-5; the D gene is possibly TRBD1 (6 bases). Deletions cut 7 bases from V and 6 bases from J, with 16 bases between. This CDR3 has 14 residues. Germline CDR1 MNHNY, CDR2 SVGAGI (reference sequence). The CDR3 loop reads CASTQTRGSQPQHF. The CDR3 coding sequence is TGTGCCAGCACCCAAACCAGGGGATCTCAGCCCCAGCATTTT.

The V and J genes are TRBV7-2 and TRBJ2-5; D is uncertain. There are 12 residues in the CDR3. V was pared by 5 bases and J by 4 bases, with 8 bases between. Germline V gives CDR1 SGHTA, CDR2 FQGNSA. The DNA for the CDR3 is TGTGCCAGCAGCCCTGACCTAGAGACCCAGTACTTC. Encoded protein: CASSPDLETQYF.

This clonotype has a count of ten or more. The chain uses TRBV7-9 and TRBJ2-7; 9 positions match TRBD1. CDR1 is SEHNR, CDR2 FQNEAQ, per germline (reference sequence). V lost 2 bases, J lost 5 bases, and 4 bases stayed unmatched. The CDR3 has 14 residues. This CDR3 reads CASSLLGQGHEQYF. CDR3 DNA sequence: TGTGCCAGCAGCTTATTGGGACAGGGCCACGAGCAGTACTTC.

Ten or more counts support this clonotype. The chain couples TRBV7-9 to TRBJ2-7, with 8 bases that match TRBD1. This CDR3 contains 15 residues. Germline values: CDR1 SEHNR, CDR2 FQNEAQ (reference sequence). With V trimmed by 3 bases and J by 4 bases, 8 bases remained unmatched. This CDR3 is CASSFFDRGRYEQYF. In DNA, the CDR3 is TGTGCCAGCAGCTTTTTCGACAGGGGCAGGTACGAGCAGTACTTC. The full variable domain, rest sourced from reference TRBV7-9 and TRBJ2-7, is DTGVSQNPRHKITKRGQNVTFRCDPISEHNRLYWYRQTLGQGPEFLTYFQNEAQLEKSRLLSDRFSAERPKGSFSTLEIQRTEQGDSAMYLCASSFFDRGRYEQYFGPGTRLTVT.

The chain couples TRBV7-9 to TRBJ1-2; TRBD1 matches at 8 bases. Germline-derived CDR1 and CDR2 are SEHNR and FQNEAQ (reference sequence). CDR3 size: 15 residues. Trimming took 5 bases from V and 4 from J; bases not matched to a gene: 9. CDR3 coding DNA: TGTGCCAGCAGCCCTACCGGACAGGGACGCTATGGCTACACCTTC. Amino acid sequence: CASSPTGQGRYGYTF.

V usage is TRBV6-6 and J usage is TRBJ2-7; 10 positions match TRBD1. Trimming took 4 bases from V and 5 from J; bases not matched to a gene: 5. Germline V gene data show CDR1 as MNHNY and CDR2 as SVGAGI (reference sequence). The CDR3 is 14 residues long. The DNA of the CDR3 is TGTGCCAGCAGTTCGGACAGGGGGAGGCACGAGCAGTACTTC. As protein: CASSSDRGRHEQYF.

The chain recombines TRBV5-1 with TRBJ2-5, with 8 bases that match TRBD1. Germline V gene sequence: CDR1 SGHRS, CDR2 YFSETQ. The CDR3 has 16 residues. V trimming: 4 bases; J trimming: 5 bases; junction bases outside the gene matches: 13. The chain's CDR3 is CASSPFSAYRGETQYF. The CDR3 DNA is TGCGCCAGCAGCCCGTTTAGCGCTTACAGGGGGGAGACCCAGTACTTC.

V usage is TRBV7-2 and J usage is TRBJ1-1; 8 nucleotides line up with TRBD1. The length of the CDR3 is 15 residues. J gave up 0 bases and V 5 bases, and 5 bases lay outside the gene matches. Germline V CDR1 and CDR2: SGHTA, FQGNSA. CDR3 loop: CASSGGDRLNTEAFF. CDR3 bases: TGTGCCAGCAGCGGGGGGGACAGGTTGAACACTGAAGCTTTCTTT.

About this clonotype itself: Germline is not matched at one junction end, which may reflect a read error. The chain combines TRBV2 with TRBJ2-7; TRBD1 aligns across 7 bases. CDR3 length: 14 residues. Germline CDR1 and CDR2: SNHLY and FYNNEI. The CDR3 bases are TGTGCCAGCAGTCTTCCCGGACAGGTCTACGGGCAGTACTTC. Translating gives CASSLPGQVYGQYF.

In its sample, this clonotype was seen once. The missing conserved phenylalanine or tryptophan at the end of this CDR3 makes a read error likely. The chain joins TRBV10-3 to TRBJ1-5; D ambiguous. V lost 4 bases, J lost 0 bases, and 7 bases lay in between. Germline V CDR1 and CDR2: ENHRY, SYGVKD. The CDR3 loop spans 14 amino acids. The CDR3 sequence: CAISVHNSNQPQHL. The CDR3 nucleotides read TGTGCCATCAGTGTGCACAATAGCAATCAGCCCCAGCATTTA.

Concerning this clonotype: One end of the junction varies from germline; a read error may be responsible. The rearrangement joins TRBV25-1 to TRBJ1-5; D is ambiguous. This CDR3 has 16 residues. Per the germline V gene, CDR1 is MGHDK and CDR2 is SYGVNS. The CDR3: CAGSYHSKGANQPQHF. The CDR3 DNA sequence: TGTGCCGGCAGCTACCATTCAAAAGGTGCCAATCAGCCCCAGCATTTT. Looking up the rest from reference TRBV25-1 and TRBJ1-5 gives the full variable domain: EADIYQTPRYLVIGTGKKITLECSQTMGHDKMYWYQQDPGMELHLIHYSYGVNSTEKGDLSSESTVSRIRTEHFPLTLESARPSHTSQYLCAGSYHSKGANQPQHFGDGTRLSIL.

As concerns this clonotype: A much larger clone is a single base away; this may be a read error. The rearrangement links TRBV11-3 to TRBJ1-5; D remains unclear. CDR3 length: 10 residues. The germline V gene encodes CDR1 SGHNT and CDR2 YENEEA. V lost 11 bases, J lost 7 bases, and 9 bases lay in between. CDR3 in DNA: TGTGCCGGCCTAGAACAGCCCCAGCATTTT. Its translation is CAGLEQPQHF.

Concerning this clonotype: The junction departs from the called germline gene at one end, perhaps through a read error. The rearrangement uses TRBV7-9 and TRBJ2-2; 9 bases match TRBD2. CDR1 and CDR2 from the germline V gene are SEHNR and FQNEAQ (reference sequence). The CDR3 is 16 residues long. The CDR3 nucleotides read TGCGCCAGCTCGTACGGTAGCGGGGGCCGCACCGGGGAGCTGTTTTTT. Residues: CASSYGSGGRTGELFF.

The CDR3 region is CASSSIDGRVTGWNTGELFF. The CDR3 coding sequence is TGTGCCAGCAGCTCAATAGATGGTCGGGTGACAGGATGGAACACCGGGGAGCTGTTTTTT. The gene calls are TRBV7-9 and TRBJ2-2; TRBD1 is a possible D gene (6 bases). CDR1 and CDR2 (germline): SEHNR, FQNEAQ (reference sequence). The CDR3 spans 20 residues. V lost 4 bases and J lost 1, with 25 bases in between.

A remark on this clonotype: A much larger clone differs by one base, so this may be a read error. The chain has TRBV7-9 and TRBJ2-7; D is perhaps TRBD1 or TRBD2 (5 bases each). The CDR3 extends over 14 amino acids. Germline V CDR1 and CDR2: SEHNR, FQNEAQ (reference sequence). Trimming pared 6 bases from V and 5 bases from J, leaving 17 bases between. CDR3 region: CASRPDRQADEQYF. The CDR3 region has the DNA TGTGCCAGCAGGCCCGACAGACAAGCGGACGAGCAGTACTTC.

This clonotype has only a few counts. J is TRBJ1-1 and V is TRBV30; no reliable D call. The CDR3 contains 12 residues. The V gene lost 3 bases and the J gene lost 0 bases, with 5 bases spanning the gap. Germline V lookup: CDR1 GTSNPN, CDR2 SVGIG (reference sequence). The CDR3 region is CAWSHMNTEAFF. The CDR3 DNA is TGTGCCTGGAGCCACATGAACACTGAAGCTTTCTTT.

This clonotype was seen at least ten times. The V and J genes are TRBV10-3 and TRBJ2-5; 12 bases match TRBD2. Germline loops: CDR1 ENHRY, CDR2 SYGVKD. V was pared by 11 bases and J by 4 bases, with 11 bases of the junction left unmatched. The CDR3 is 15 residues long. CDR3 in DNA: TGTGCCGCGACTAGCGGGGGTAAGCTGGGAGAGACCCAGTACTTC. Its translation is CAATSGGKLGETQYF.

This clonotype appeared many times. The V call is TRBV29-1, the J call TRBJ1-6, with TRBD1 as a possible D gene (6 bases). The CDR3 loop spans 13 amino acids. CDR1 is SQVTM and CDR2 is ANQGSEA in the germline V gene. Deletions cut 6 bases from V and 8 bases from J, with 14 bases between. Here the CDR3 reads CSVSRGSDSPLHF. The CDR3 DNA reads as TGCAGCGTCTCCAGGGGATCGGATTCACCCCTCCACTTT.

This clonotype appeared a few times. This rearrangement joins TRBV2 to TRBJ1-1; possibly TRBD1 for D (6 bases). Trimming removed 6 bases at V and 3 bases at J, with 11 bases between. The germline V gene encodes CDR1 SNHLY and CDR2 FYNNEI. CDR3 length: 13 residues. CDR3 region: CASSVQGHTEAFF. The CDR3 nucleotides are TGTGCCAGCAGCGTACAGGGCCACACTGAAGCTTTCTTT.

This clonotype was picked up many times. The V gene is TRBV11-2, the J gene TRBJ1-4; D is uncertain. Looked up from germline, CDR1 is SGHAT and CDR2 is FQNNGV. The CDR3 extends over 14 amino acids. Trimming took 5 bases from V and 6 from J, leaving 13 bases between them. For the CDR3, the DNA is TGTGCCAGCAGCCCGGGTCGCTGGGATGAAAAACTGTTTTTT. This encodes CASSPGRWDEKLFF.

This clonotype was seen at least ten times. The chain couples TRBV24-1 to TRBJ2-2, with D uncertain. V was clipped by 7 bases and J by 9 bases, with 11 bases between them. The germline CDR1 and CDR2 sequences are KGHDR and SFDVKD. This CDR3 is 12 amino acids long. DNA of the CDR3: TGTGCCACCAGCTCGACGCCTCGGGAGCTGTTTTTT. Translating it yields CATSSTPRELFF.

Comment on this clonotype: This may be a read error: a much more frequent sequence differs by one nucleotide. This rearrangement joins TRBV14 to TRBJ1-6; perhaps TRBD1 as D (5 bases). There are 15 residues in the CDR3. Trimming removed 1 base from V and 10 bases from J, with 14 bases in between. Germline CDR1 reads SGHDN; CDR2 reads FVKESK. The CDR3 DNA sequence: TGTGCCAGCAGCCAAGGCGGGACCTGGACCTCACCCCTCCACTTT. It codes for CASSQGGTWTSPLHF.

The chain has TRBV10-3 and TRBJ2-7, with D possibly matching TRBD1 (6 bases). Germline V gene lookup returns CDR1 ENHRY and CDR2 SYGVKD. Trimming removed 10 bases from V and 3 bases from J, with 22 bases in between. CDR3 length: 15 residues. CDR3 loop: CASSNQGHQFYEQYF. In nucleotides, the CDR3 is TGTGCCAGCTCAAATCAGGGACACCAATTCTACGAGCAGTACTTC.

Comment on this clonotype: One end of the junction does not line up with germline, which may come from a read error. The CDR3, as DNA: TGTGCTAGCAGCCTGGGGTGGCAGTCCTATGGCTACACCTTC. This codes for CASSLGWQSYGYTF. The chain links TRBV7-7 to TRBJ1-2, with D unresolved. CDR3 size: 14 residues. CDR1 and CDR2 from the germline V gene are SSHAT and FNYEAQ (reference sequence).

This clonotype was counted between two and nine times. The chain uses TRBV6-5 and TRBJ1-2; D unclear. Trimming cost V 0 bases and J 5 bases, with 10 bases left between them. Germline CDR1 MNHEY, CDR2 SVGAGI. This CDR3 spans 14 amino acids. The DNA of the CDR3 is TGTGCCAGCAGTTACTCAGGACTACAGTATGGCTACACCTTC. This codes for CASSYSGLQYGYTF.